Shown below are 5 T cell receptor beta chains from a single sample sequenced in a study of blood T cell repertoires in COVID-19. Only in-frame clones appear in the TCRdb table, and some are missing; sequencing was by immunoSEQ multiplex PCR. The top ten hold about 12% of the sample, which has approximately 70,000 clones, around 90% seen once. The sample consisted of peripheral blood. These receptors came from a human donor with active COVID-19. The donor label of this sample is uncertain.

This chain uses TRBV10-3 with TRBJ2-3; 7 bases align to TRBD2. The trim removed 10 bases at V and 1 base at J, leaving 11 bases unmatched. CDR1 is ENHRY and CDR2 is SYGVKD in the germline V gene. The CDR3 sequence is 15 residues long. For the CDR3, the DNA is TGTGCCACAAGCCGTAGCGGGCTGGGCACAGATACGCAGTATTTT. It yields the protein CATSRSGLGTDTQYF.

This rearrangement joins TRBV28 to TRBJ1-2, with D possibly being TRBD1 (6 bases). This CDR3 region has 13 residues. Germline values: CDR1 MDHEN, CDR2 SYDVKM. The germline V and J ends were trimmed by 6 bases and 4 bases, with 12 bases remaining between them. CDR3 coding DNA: TGTGCCAGCAGGGGGACATTAAGCTATGGCTACACCTTC. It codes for CASRGTLSYGYTF.

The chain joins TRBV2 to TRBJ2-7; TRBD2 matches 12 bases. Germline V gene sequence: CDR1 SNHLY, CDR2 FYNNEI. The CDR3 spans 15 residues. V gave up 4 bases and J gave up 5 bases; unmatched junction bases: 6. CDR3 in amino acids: CASSALAGGVNEQYF. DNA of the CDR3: TGTGCCAGCAGTGCCCTAGCGGGGGGGGTAAACGAGCAGTACTTC.

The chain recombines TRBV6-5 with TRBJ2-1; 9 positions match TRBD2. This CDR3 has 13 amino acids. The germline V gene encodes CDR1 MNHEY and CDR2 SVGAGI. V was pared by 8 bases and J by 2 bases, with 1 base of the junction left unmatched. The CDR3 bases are TGTGCCAGCCAGCGGGAGGCCTACAATGAGCAGTTCTTC. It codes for CASQREAYNEQFF.

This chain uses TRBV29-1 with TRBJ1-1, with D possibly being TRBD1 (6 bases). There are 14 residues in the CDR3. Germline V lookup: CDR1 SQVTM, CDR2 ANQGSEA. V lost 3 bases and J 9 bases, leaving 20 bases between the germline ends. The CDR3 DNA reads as TGCAGCGTTGAGGGGGCCCGCTCTTCAAGCAAAGCTTTCTTT. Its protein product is CSVEGARSSSKAFF.